This TCR beta chain was recorded in a study of T cell responses to AZD1222 COVID-19 vaccine. Findings and limits, study-wide: Rises in breadth and depth of Spike-specific TCRs came after two AZD1222 doses. After the peak T cell response, and only then, were repertoires sampled.

Generated by immunoSEQ multiplex PCR, the TCRdb table keeps only in-frame clones and is missing some. The profile covers 180,000 or so clones, with approximately 90% appearing a single time and 1% to 1.5% taken by the ten largest. Second doses at about 4 or about 12 weeks were pooled. About this clone itself: The antigen is unknown.

The CDR3 has 13 amino acids. Trimming removed 7 bases from V and 6 bases from J; junction bases left unmatched: 7. This sequence was found in an adult who received the AZD1222 COVID-19 vaccine. The sample here was peripheral blood, taken 28 days after the second AZD1222 dose. The chain links TRBV12-3 or TRBV12-4 to TRBJ1-2; 8 bases align to TRBD1. CDR3 sequence (DNA): TGTGCCAGCACCGACAGGGGCGGCAATGGCTACACCTTC. It is translated as CASTDRGGNGYTF.